This entry lists 32 T cell receptor beta chains sequenced from one sample in a study of blood T cells in healthy people across ages. PCR was performed a second time for 7 to 11 cycles using a sample-barcoded 5' primer and a J-beta primer mix. TCRdb analysed the 5' RACE reads with MiXCR anew, one entry per CDR3 protein. The repertoire includes around 1.1 million distinct CDR3 sequences, 35% to 40% of them detected once, and around 13% sits in the top ten. The sample consisted of blood. The source is a man younger than 35 in good health.

The gene calls are TRBV6-5 and TRBJ2-7; D gene ambiguous. Trimming took off 6 bases at V and 2 bases at J, with 17 bases between the two ends. CDR1 and CDR2 (germline): MNHEY, SVGAGI. This CDR3 contains 15 residues. CDR3 DNA: TGTGCCAGCAGATACGGCCCGGAAAAGGCCTACGAGCAGTACTTC. Translated, it gives CASRYGPEKAYEQYF.

This clonotype has more than one count but fewer than ten. The rearrangement joins TRBV12-3 or TRBV12-4 to TRBJ1-1; D gene ambiguous. This CDR3 contains 11 residues. The V gene lost 6 bases and the J gene lost 10 bases, with 12 bases spanning the gap. The CDR3 loop reads CASSREGGAFF. In DNA, the CDR3 is TGTGCCAGCAGCCGGGAGGGTGGAGCTTTCTTT.

The chain carries TRBV2 and TRBJ2-3; D not certain. The germline V and J ends were trimmed by 8 bases and 10 bases, with 10 bases remaining between them. CDR1 is SNHLY, CDR2 FYNNEI, per germline. The CDR3 length is 10 residues. CDR3 sequence reads: CASYVDAQYF. The CDR3 DNA reads TGTGCCAGCTATGTGGATGCGCAGTATTTT.

This chain links TRBV4-2 with TRBJ2-7, with D tentatively TRBD1 (6 bases). The CDR3 runs to 16 residues. The V end lost 0 bases, the J end lost 1 base, and 13 bases lay between the germline ends. The germline V gene encodes CDR1 LGHNA and CDR2 YNFKEQ. The CDR3 spells CASSQDGEGVSYEQYF. The CDR3 DNA follows: TGTGCCAGCAGCCAAGATGGAGAGGGGGTATCCTACGAGCAGTACTTC.

The rearrangement links TRBV12-3 or TRBV12-4 to TRBJ2-2, with unresolved D. The CDR3 loop spans 15 amino acids. V lost 5 bases and J 4 bases, leaving 14 bases between the germline ends. The CDR3 is CASSRSQESTGELFF. The CDR3, as DNA: TGTGCCAGCAGTAGGTCGCAGGAGAGCACCGGGGAGCTGTTTTTT.

The V and J genes are TRBV7-3 and TRBJ2-1, with a weak D call TRBD1 (5 bases). V was cut by 3 bases and J by 5 bases, with 11 bases left in between. This CDR3 contains 14 residues. CDR1 and CDR2 (germline): SGHTA, FQGTGA. CDR3 amino acids: CASSLGPGNNEQFF. Here the CDR3 DNA reads TGTGCCAGCAGCTTGGGGCCCGGTAACAATGAGCAGTTCTTC. Combining the CDR3 with reference TRBV7-3 and TRBJ2-1 gives the whole variable domain GAGVSQTPSNKVTEKGKYVELRCDPISGHTALYWYRQSLGQGPEFLIYFQGTGAADDSGLPNDRFFAVRPEGSVSTLKIQRTERGDSAVYLCASSLGPGNNEQFFGPGTRLTVL.

This clonotype was seen only a few times. V and J are TRBV7-9 and TRBJ1-4; D possibly corresponds to TRBD1 (6 bases). Trimming took 3 bases from V and 4 from J, leaving 24 bases between them. The CDR3 sequence is 19 residues long. From germline, CDR1 is SEHNR and CDR2 FQNEAQ (reference sequence). The CDR3 sequence is CASSLGAGSGSPFNEKLFF. The CDR3 DNA is TGTGCCAGCAGCTTGGGGGCCGGATCTGGTTCCCCATTTAATGAAAAACTGTTTTTT. The full variable domain, in which reference TRBV7-9 and TRBJ1-4 provide the parts outside the CDR3, is DTGVSQNPRHKITKRGQNVTFRCDPISEHNRLYWYRQTLGQGPEFLTYFQNEAQLEKSRLLSDRFSAERPKGSFSTLEIQRTEQGDSAMYLCASSLGAGSGSPFNEKLFFGSGTQLSVL.

The chain recombines TRBV5-1 with TRBJ1-1, with D uncertain. Germline lookup yields CDR1 SGHRS and CDR2 YFSETQ. The CDR3 totals 13 residues. V dropped 4 bases and J dropped 1 base, with 8 bases sitting between them. CDR3 in amino acids: CASSVLENTEAFF. Here the CDR3 DNA reads TGCGCCAGCAGCGTGCTTGAGAACACTGAAGCTTTCTTT.

There are a few counts of this clonotype. The V and J genes are TRBV12-3 or TRBV12-4 and TRBJ1-1, with TRBD1 as a possible D gene (5 bases). V was cut by 7 bases and J by 2 bases, with 11 bases left in between. The CDR3 loop spans 13 amino acids. CDR3 in amino acids: CASKGVGNTEAFF. In DNA form, the CDR3 reads TGTGCCAGCAAAGGGGTAGGAAACACTGAAGCTTTCTTT.

Only a few counts were recorded for this clonotype. This rearrangement joins TRBV7-2 to TRBJ2-3, with 7 bases matching TRBD2. Unmatched junction bases numbered 12, after V lost 10 bases and J lost 2 bases. Per germline, CDR1 SGHTA and CDR2 FQGNSA. CDR3 length: 15 residues. The chain's CDR3 is CAIGLGGSDTDTQYF. The CDR3 DNA follows: TGTGCCATAGGACTCGGGGGGTCTGACACAGATACGCAGTATTTT.

CDR3 DNA sequence: TGTGCCAGCAGTGCCCTCTATGGCTACACCTTC. Protein: CASSALYGYTF. The chain uses TRBV25-1 and TRBJ1-2; D is undetermined. Germline CDR1 reads MGHDK; CDR2 reads SYGVNS. The germline V and J ends were trimmed by 4 bases and 4 bases, with 4 bases remaining between them. The CDR3 has 11 amino acids.

This clonotype was observed a handful of times. V and J are TRBV11-2 and TRBJ2-5; D is unresolved. The CDR3 length is 15 residues. The germline V gene has CDR1 SGHAT and CDR2 FQNNGV. V was cut by 1 base and J by 7 bases, with 16 bases left in between. The DNA for the CDR3 is TGTGCCAGCAGCTTAGCCTACGGTCAAAAGGGGACCCAGTACTTC. Its translation: CASSLAYGQKGTQYF.

J is TRBJ2-5 and V is TRBV14; a possible D gene is TRBD1 (6 bases). This CDR3 comprises 14 residues. V was clipped by 4 bases and J by 3 bases, with 12 bases between them. Germline CDR1 SGHDN, CDR2 FVKESK. CDR3 DNA sequence: TGTGCCAGCAGCCTTGGACAGCAGGAAGAGACCCAGTACTTC. It specifies CASSLGQQEETQYF. Using reference TRBV14 and TRBJ2-5 for the parts outside the CDR3, the full variable domain is EAGVTQFPSHSVIEKGQTVTLRCDPISGHDNLYWYRRVMGKEIKFLLHFVKESKQDESGMPNNRFLAERTGGTYSTLKVQPAELEDSGVYFCASSLGQQEETQYFGPGTRLLVL.

This chain links TRBV6-2 or TRBV6-3 with TRBJ2-3; possibly TRBD1 for D (6 bases). Trimming cost V 3 bases and J 6 bases, with 22 bases left between them. Germline lookup yields CDR1 MNHEY and CDR2 SVGEGT. CDR3 length: 17 residues. CDR3 sequence (DNA): TGTGCCAGCAGTTATCAATCCCCGGACAGCCACAGGGATACGCAGTATTTT. Translation: CASSYQSPDSHRDTQYF.

J is TRBJ2-1 and V is TRBV2, with TRBD1 identical over 7 bases. The CDR3 consists of 14 residues. V dropped 6 bases and J dropped 4; count of bases not matched to a gene: 6. CDR1 is SNHLY, CDR2 FYNNEI, per germline. The CDR3 nucleotides are TGTGCCAGCAGGCCCCGGGACAGATACAATGAGCAGTTCTTC. Translation gives CASRPRDRYNEQFF. Complete variable domain (other parts from reference TRBV2 and TRBJ2-1): EPEVTQTPSHQVTQMGQEVILRCVPISNHLYFYWYRQILGQKVEFLVSFYNNEISEKSEIFDDQFSVERPDGSNFTLKIRSTKLEDSAMYFCASRPRDRYNEQFFGPGTRLTVL.

Notes on this clonotype: Being one base from a much bigger clone, this may be a read error. The chain combines TRBV29-1 with TRBJ1-2; tentative D call: TRBD1 (5 bases). Trimming removed 5 bases at V and 2 bases at J, with 21 bases between. Germline V gene data show CDR1 as SQVTM and CDR2 as ANQGSEA. The CDR3 has 16 residues. CDR3 in amino acids: CSVYINRDGWNYGYTF. For the CDR3, the DNA is TGCAGCGTTTACATAAACCGGGACGGATGGAACTATGGCTACACCTTC.

This clonotype was found a few times. The rearrangement joins TRBV4-2 to TRBJ2-5; tentative D call: TRBD1 (6 bases). Germline-derived CDR1 and CDR2 are LGHNA and YNFKEQ. The CDR3 spans 13 residues. V lost 0 bases and J lost 4, with 6 bases in between. CDR3 nucleotides: TGTGCCAGCAGCCAAGAGACAGGAGAGACCCAGTACTTC. Protein sequence: CASSQETGETQYF.

V gene TRBV4-2 combines with J gene TRBJ2-4; D uncertain. CDR1 LGHNA and CDR2 YNFKEQ come from the germline V gene. Trimming shortened V by 0 bases and J by 2 bases, and 14 bases separated the two germline ends. This CDR3 spans 17 amino acids. CDR3 bases: TGTGCCAGCAGCCAAGATTGGGGTAGGGAAACCAAAAACATTCAGTACTTC. This gives the protein CASSQDWGRETKNIQYF.

For the CDR3, the DNA is TGCGCCAGCAGCTCGCCCGGGACAGCCTACGAGCAGTACTTC. Its translation: CASSSPGTAYEQYF. This sequence joins TRBV5-1 and TRBJ2-7; TRBD1 agrees at 7 bases. The CDR3 has 14 residues. The junction had 5 bases not matched to a gene; V was cut back by 3 bases and J by 2 bases. Germline V gene sequence: CDR1 SGHRS, CDR2 YFSETQ.

The chain has TRBV6-2 or TRBV6-3 and TRBJ2-1; perhaps D is TRBD1 or TRBD2 (6 bases each). Germline-derived CDR1 and CDR2 are MNHEY and SVGEGT. Between the trimmed V and J ends, which lost 5 bases and 13 bases, there was a span of 24 bases. The CDR3 contains 15 residues. CDR3 sequence: CASSPIKTEGETQFF. The CDR3 nucleotides read TGTGCCAGCAGTCCCATCAAGACGGAGGGGGAGACCCAGTTCTTC.

V usage is TRBV10-3 and J usage is TRBJ2-7; TRBD1 matches at 7 bases. The CDR3 spans 13 residues. V was pared by 5 bases and J by 4 bases, with 5 bases of the junction left unmatched. CDR1 ENHRY and CDR2 SYGVKD come from the germline V gene. The DNA of the CDR3 is TGTGCCATCAGTAGTACAGGGGATTACGAGCAGTACTTC. It codes for CAISSTGDYEQYF.

The DNA for the CDR3 is TGTGCCAGCACACGGGCCGGGGGGCAAGAGACCCAGTACTTC. It translates to CASTRAGGQETQYF. This rearrangement joins TRBV2 to TRBJ2-5; 7 bases agree with TRBD2. This CDR3 comprises 14 residues. Per the germline V gene, CDR1 is SNHLY and CDR2 is FYNNEI. V was clipped by 7 bases and J by 2 bases; unmatched bases: 7.

The genes are TRBV10-3 and TRBJ1-1; maybe TRBD1 (6 bases). Trimming took 6 bases from V and 1 from J, leaving 15 bases between them. This CDR3 has 15 amino acids. Germline V gene data show CDR1 as ENHRY and CDR2 as SYGVKD. The CDR3 here is CAIRPGQAPNTEAFF. CDR3 coding DNA: TGTGCCATCAGACCGGGACAAGCCCCGAACACTGAAGCTTTCTTT.

CDR3 in DNA: TGTGCCGGCAACCTCGCGGGGGGACAGCAAGATGAAAAACTGTTTTTT. Residues: CAGNLAGGQQDEKLFF. This sequence joins TRBV7-9 and TRBJ1-4; the match to TRBD1 covers 7 bases. J gave up 6 bases and V 11 bases, and 18 bases lay outside the gene matches. CDR1 is SEHNR and CDR2 is FQNEAQ in the germline V gene (reference sequence). The CDR3 consists of 16 residues.

The chain employs TRBV5-4 and TRBJ1-5, with D perhaps TRBD1 (6 bases). The CDR3 is 17 residues long. V lost 4 bases and J lost 2, with 19 bases in between. From germline, CDR1 is SGHNT and CDR2 YYREEE (reference sequence). The CDR3 region has the DNA TGTGCCAGCAGCCTCTCTACCGGGACAAAGGGCAATCAGCCCCAGCATTTT. Translating gives CASSLSTGTKGNQPQHF. Filled out from reference TRBV5-4 and TRBJ1-5, the complete variable domain reads ETGVTQSPTHLIKTRGQQVTLRCSSQSGHNTVSWYQQALGQGPQFIFQYYREEENGRGNFPPRFSGLQFPNYSSELNVNALELDDSALYLCASSLSTGTKGNQPQHFGDGTRLSIL.

The rearrangement uses TRBV5-6 and TRBJ2-1; D unresolved. V lost 9 bases, J lost 6 bases, and 4 bases lay in between. CDR3 size: 9 residues. Germline CDR1 reads SGHDT; CDR2 reads YYEEEE. The CDR3 loop reads CAKLNEQFF. The CDR3 nucleotides read TGTGCCAAACTCAATGAGCAGTTCTTC. The full variable domain, with the rest looked up from reference TRBV5-6 and TRBJ2-1, is DAGVTQSPTHLIKTRGQQVTLRCSPKSGHDTVSWYQQALGQGPQFIFQYYEEEERQRGNFPDRFSGHQFPNYSSELNVNALLLGDSALYLCAKLNEQFFGPGTRLTVL.

The rearrangement joins TRBV6-5 to TRBJ1-4; D gene unclear. Trimming removed 1 base from V and 0 bases from J, with 9 bases in between. Per the germline V gene, CDR1 is MNHEY and CDR2 is SVGAGI. CDR3 size: 16 residues. The CDR3 DNA reads TGTGCCAGCAGTTACTTCCAGAGCCCAACTAATGAAAAACTGTTTTTT. Translating gives CASSYFQSPTNEKLFF.

This clonotype was seen at least ten times. This rearrangement joins TRBV9 to TRBJ1-2; D might be TRBD1 (6 bases). CDR1 is SGDLS, CDR2 YYNGEE, per germline. V was pared by 7 bases and J by 0 bases, with 25 bases between. The CDR3 runs to 18 residues. DNA of the CDR3: TGTGCCAGCGGGGACGACAGAAGGGGGGTAGTTGCTAACTATGGCTACACCTTC. As protein: CASGDDRRGVVANYGYTF. The whole variable domain, filled in from reference TRBV9 and TRBJ1-2, reads DSGVTQTPKHLITATGQRVTLRCSPRSGDLSVYWYQQSLDQGLQFLIQYYNGEERAKGNILERFSAQQFPDLHSELNLSSLELGDSALYFCASGDDRRGVVANYGYTFGSGTRLTVV.

This clonotype has more than one count but fewer than ten. The V call is TRBV12-3 or TRBV12-4, the J call TRBJ1-5, with D uncertain. V lost 3 bases to trimming and J lost 5 bases, with 17 bases between them. The CDR3 is 16 amino acids. CDR3 DNA: TGTGCCAGCAGTTTGGGGAGTACTTTTCTCTATCAGCCCCAGCATTTT. Translation: CASSLGSTFLYQPQHF.

The gene calls are TRBV19 and TRBJ2-7; either TRBD1 or TRBD2 may supply D (5 bases each). Trimming removed 4 bases at V and 3 bases at J, with 16 bases between. This CDR3 is 15 amino acids long. Germline CDR1 LNHDA, CDR2 SQIVND (reference sequence). The CDR3 DNA reads as TGTGCCAGTAGTACACCCCGGGACGCCGTCTACGAGCAGTACTTC. Its translation is CASSTPRDAVYEQYF.

This clonotype was seen more than once but under ten times. Written as DNA, the CDR3 is TGTGCCAGCAGCCAAGCTGGCGGGTTAAGCAATCAGCCCCAGCATTTT. Translating gives CASSQAGGLSNQPQHF. The rearrangement joins TRBV3-1 to TRBJ1-5; D is uncertain. The CDR3 runs 16 residues. The V gene's germline CDR1 is LGHDT and CDR2 YNNKEL (reference sequence). V shed 1 base and J shed 1 base, with 11 bases lying between them.

The chain couples TRBV14 to TRBJ2-5; 8 bases are a match to TRBD1. The DNA end lines up better with TRBJ2-7; the J call may be wrong. CDR1 SGHDN and CDR2 FVKESK come from the germline V gene. The CDR3 spans 19 residues. CDR3 sequence reads: CASSPLAGTGGQTFYEQYF. As DNA, the CDR3 is TGTGCCAGCAGCCCCCTTGCCGGGACAGGCGGGCAAACTTTCTACGAGCAGTACTTC.